Each of the 9 T cell receptor beta chains below was sequenced from the same sample in a study of cytomegalovirus exposure and HLA in healthy donors. The study ran its PCR with 60 Vbeta and 13 Jbeta primers. Assay: immunoSEQ multiplex PCR; the TCRdb copy retains only in-frame clones and omits some. The top ten hold about 2.1% of the sample, which has some 180,000 clones, 80% seen once. The sample comprised PBMCs. The receptors shown here come from a woman younger than 45 in good health and CMV-seronegative.

The gene calls are TRBV9 and TRBJ2-5; TRBD2 matches at 7 bases. V was pared by 3 bases and J by 4 bases, with 6 bases of the junction left unmatched. Germline V lookup: CDR1 SGDLS, CDR2 YYNGEE. The CDR3 runs 14 residues. The CDR3 reads CASSGGGGAETQYF. In DNA, the CDR3 is TGTGCCAGCAGCGGGGGGGGTGGTGCAGAGACCCAGTACTTC. Based on the CDR3 plus reference TRBV9 and TRBJ2-5, the full variable domain is DSGVTQTPKHLITATGQRVTLRCSPRSGDLSVYWYQQSLDQGLQFLIQYYNGEERAKGNILERFSAQQFPDLHSELNLSSLELGDSALYFCASSGGGGAETQYFGPGTRLLVL.

The gene calls are TRBV25-1 and TRBJ2-7; tentative D call: TRBD2 (6 bases). This CDR3 contains 11 residues. V lost 7 bases and J 6 bases, leaving 10 bases between the germline ends. The germline V gene encodes CDR1 MGHDK and CDR2 SYGVNS. The CDR3 coding sequence is TGTGCCAGCACCCTCGGGGGCGAGCAGTACTTC. Amino acid sequence: CASTLGGEQYF.

The chain is built from TRBV30 and TRBJ2-5, with 7 bases lining up with TRBD1. The J call may be incorrect, as the DNA end agrees better with TRBJ2-7. CDR1 and CDR2 (germline): GTSNPN, SVGIG (reference sequence). This CDR3 is built from 13 residues. CDR3 DNA: TGTGCCTGGAAATCACAGGGGATAGGCGAGCAGTACTTC. This codes for CAWKSQGIGEQYF.

The chain is built from TRBV7-6 and TRBJ2-3, with D maybe TRBD1 (6 bases). V gave up 6 bases and J gave up 2 bases, with 21 bases separating them. The CDR3 has 17 amino acids. The germline V gene has CDR1 SGHVS and CDR2 FNYEAQ. The CDR3 loop reads CASSFRRDIQSTDTQYF. The CDR3 DNA follows: TGTGCCAGCAGTTTTCGCCGGGACATCCAATCCACAGATACGCAGTATTTT.

This rearrangement joins TRBV7-8 to TRBJ2-4, with 11 bases fitting TRBD1. The germline CDR1 and CDR2 sequences are SGHVS and FQNEAQ. The CDR3 loop spans 18 amino acids. V shed 2 bases and J 6 bases; nucleotides not matched to a gene: 12. The CDR3 nucleotides read TGTGCCAGCAGCTTATTCGGACAGGGGGCGCGAATGGGAAACATTCAGTACTTC. Translation: CASSLFGQGARMGNIQYF.

The V and J genes are TRBV12-5 and TRBJ2-7; a weak D match, TRBD2 (6 bases). V was trimmed by 6 bases and J by 0 bases, leaving 15 bases between them. This CDR3 spans 15 amino acids. Germline V CDR1 and CDR2: LGHNT, FRNRAP. The CDR3 here is CASGLESGPSYEQYF. CDR3 sequence (DNA): TGTGCTAGTGGGCTTGAGAGCGGGCCCTCCTACGAGCAGTACTTC.

V is TRBV7-3 and J is TRBJ2-7; 7 bases are a match to TRBD1. The length of the CDR3 is 15 residues. The V and J ends lost 5 bases and 4 bases, in that order; junction bases with no gene match: 11. CDR1 is SGHTA and CDR2 is FQGTGA in the germline V gene. The CDR3: CASSPQGQPEYEQYF. CDR3 DNA: TGTGCCAGCAGCCCCCAGGGACAGCCGGAGTACGAGCAGTACTTC.

This clone was picked up a small number of times. The chain uses TRBV6-1 and TRBJ2-7; 8 bases match TRBD1. This CDR3 contains 14 residues. The germline V gene has CDR1 MNHNS and CDR2 SASEGT. The junction had 4 bases not matched to a gene; V was cut back by 6 bases and J by 0 bases. The CDR3 nucleotides read TGTGCCAGCAGCGACAGGGGCCTCTCCTACGAGCAGTACTTC. Translation gives CASSDRGLSYEQYF.

The V call is TRBV6-1, the J call TRBJ2-7; D is possibly TRBD1 (5 bases). CDR1 is MNHNS and CDR2 is SASEGT in the germline V gene. V was shortened by 1 base and J by 0 bases, with 7 bases between the two germline ends. CDR3 size: 14 residues. In DNA form, the CDR3 reads TGTGCCAGCAGTGAAGGACAGACCTCCTACGAGCAGTACTTC. Protein sequence: CASSEGQTSYEQYF.